This entry is about one TCR beta chain. The source of the sample is a study of blood T cell repertoires in COVID-19. TCRdb's copy holds only in-frame clones and misses some; the assay was immunoSEQ multiplex PCR. The data show around 100,000 clones, 85% to 95% seen once. The CDR3 runs to 16 residues. J lost 5 bases, V lost 3 bases, and 7 bases had no gene match. The germline V gene encodes CDR1 SGHVS and CDR2 FQNEAQ. The chain links TRBV7-8 to TRBJ2-1; 10 nucleotides match TRBD2. The receptor was isolated from a man in his fifties or sixties with active COVID-19. The sample consisted of peripheral blood. The CDR3 DNA reads TGTGCCAGCAGCTTGCCTACTAGCGGGACCAACAATGAGCAGTTCTTC. This sequence encodes CASSLPTSGTNNEQFF.